This entry concerns a single T cell receptor (beta chain). The antigen is not known. The germline CDR1 and CDR2 sequences are LNHDA and SQIVND (reference sequence). V lost 5 bases, J lost 6 bases, and 11 bases stayed unmatched. The CDR3 length is 17 residues. The sample is drawn from a study of siplizumab effects on memory and regulatory T cells. Whole-study results and caveats: The apparent diversity of naive T cells exceeded that of memory cells, and naive T cells seemed to make a major contribution to the alloresponse. Proliferating siplizumab-culture Tregs lacked confirmation of suppressive function. Alloreactive clones mapping to unstimulated subsets formed only a minor fraction.

TCRdb's copy holds only in-frame clones and misses some; the assay was immunoSEQ multiplex PCR. The sample carries about 52,000 clones, 95% to 98% recorded once. The sample consisted of naive CD4+ T cells sorted from blood. This chain connects TRBV19 to TRBJ2-2, with 11 positions matching TRBD1. This TCR derives from a human donor in good health. The DNA for the CDR3 is TGTGCCAGTAGTCATAGGGGGACAGGGGGGATAGCCGGGGAGCTGTTTTTT. This encodes CASSHRGTGGIAGELFF. Complete variable domain (other parts from reference TRBV19 and TRBJ2-2): DGGITQSPKYLFRKEGQNVTLSCEQNLNHDAMYWYRQDPGQGLRLIYYSQIVNDFQKGDIAEGYSVSREKKESFPLTVTSAQKNPTAFYLCASSHRGTGGIAGELFFGEGSRLTVL.